One T cell receptor (beta chain) is described in this entry. The CDR3 sequence is 17 residues long. V shed 3 bases, J shed 0 bases, and the junction held 5 bases outside the gene matches. The germline CDR1 and CDR2 sequences are LNHNV and YYDKDF (reference sequence). The sample comes from a study of blood T cell repertoires in COVID-19. Only in-frame clones appear in the TCRdb table, and some are missing; sequencing was by immunoSEQ multiplex PCR. The sample contains 250,000 to 350,000 clones, approximately 83% of which appear only once. The receptor comes from a woman aged 25 to 39 who had recovered from COVID-19. Sequenced material: PBMCs or T cells enriched from blood (not recorded which). The V gene is TRBV15, the J gene TRBJ2-2; TRBD1 agrees at 9 bases. The CDR3 DNA is TGTGCCACCAGCAGGGACAGACAGGGGGCGAACACCGGGGAGCTGTTTTTT. Translated, it gives CATSRDRQGANTGELFF.